This T cell receptor beta chain was found in a study of T cell repertoires in cytomegalovirus infection. Study results and caveats: Ex vivo responses were dominated by HLA-C-restricted CMV-specific TCR beta clonotypes.

V lost 0 bases, J lost 7 bases, and 10 bases lay in between. Germline CDR1 is MNHEY and CDR2 is SVGEGT. The CDR3 contains 13 residues. TCRdb used MiXCR to reprocess the reads, holding one entry per CDR3 protein. The repertoire includes a few hundred thousand distinct CDR3 sequences, 9.5% of them detected once, and 4.3% sits in the top ten. To note about this clonotype: The target antigen is unknown.

J is TRBJ2-7 and V is TRBV6-2 or TRBV6-3; D is unresolved. The clonotype comes from a human donor in good health (CMV status not recorded). Some clones in this sample may be carry-over from other donors' samples. The sample was PBMCs. The DNA of the CDR3 is TGTGCCAGCAGTTACTCGTCCGGTTTGGAGCAGTACTTC. Protein product: CASSYSSGLEQYF.